The table lists the clone carrying this TCR beta chain with a few counts. No antigen is known for it. The PCR was carried out with 60 Vbeta primers and 13 Jbeta primers. TCRdb keeps only in-frame clones here, not all; method: immunoSEQ multiplex PCR. This sample has around 90,000 clones, with around 60% found just once. This specimen belongs to a study of cytomegalovirus exposure and HLA in healthy donors. Broader study findings: Associated with cytomegalovirus, according to the listing, were 150 to 200 TCR beta chains.

Sequenced: PBMCs. The receptor was derived from a human donor in good health.

The CDR3 nucleotides are TGTGCCAGCTCACAAGGACTAGCGGGGTCTTACGAGCAGTACTTC. It codes for CASSQGLAGSYEQYF. The rearrangement links TRBV18 to TRBJ2-7; 12 bases match TRBD2. Germline trimming cut 4 bases from V and 4 bases from J; bases unmatched to any gene: 5. Per the germline V gene, CDR1 is KGHSH and CDR2 is LQKENI. The length of the CDR3 is 15 residues. The full variable domain, rest sourced from reference TRBV18 and TRBJ2-7, is NAGVMQNPRHLVRRRGQEARLRCSPMKGHSHVYWYRQLPEEGLKFMVYLQKENIIDESGMPKERFSAEFPKEGPSILRIQQVVRGDSAAYFCASSQGLAGSYEQYFGPGTRLTVT.